These T cell receptor beta chains were read from a single sample in a study of blood T cell repertoires in COVID-19. TCRdb's table, derived via immunoSEQ multiplex PCR, lists solely in-frame clones and lacks some. Altogether about 260,000 clones are present, 88% being singletons, with the ten largest covering approximately 0.7%. The sample comprised peripheral blood. The receptors derive from a human donor in a cohort sampled during active COVID-19. Both conserved end residues are part of each CDR3. D genes are given only for firm matches. Rows give clone size only sometimes, using once, few, many, or a class for an expanded clone.

clone size,CDR3 length,J gene,D gene,V gene,CDR3 DNA,CDR3 protein
-,15,TRBJ2-1,TRBD2,TRBV2,TGTGCCAGCACCCCCGAGCTAGCGGATTACAATGAGCAGTTCTTC,CASTPELADYNEQFF
-,17,TRBJ1-1,-,TRBV10-2,TGCGCCAGGGGGAGGGGGGGCGGTGACCCCCCCAACACTGAAGCTTTCTTT,CARGRGGGDPPNTEAFF
few,15,TRBJ2-7,TRBD2,TRBV6-1,TGTGCCAGCAGTGATGGGGCGGGAGCACTTTACGAGCAGTACTTC,CASSDGAGALYEQYF
-,14,TRBJ1-1,-,TRBV9,TGTGCCAGCAGCGACGGGGGGCATGGCACTGAAGCTTTCTTT,CASSDGGHGTEAFF
-,13,TRBJ1-2,-,TRBV19,TGTGCCAGTAGCCGGGGAAGCTTATATGGCTACACCTTC,CASSRGSLYGYTF
-,16,TRBJ1-3,TRBD1,TRBV28,TGTGCCAGCAATAACTCCGACAGGGGGCCCGGAAACACCATATATTTT,CASNNSDRGPGNTIYF
-,14,TRBJ2-5,TRBD2,TRBV2,TGTGCCAGCAGGCGGGAGGCCAACCAAGAGACCCAGTACTTC,CASRREANQETQYF
-,12,TRBJ1-1,-,TRBV19,TGTGCCAGTAGTTACCAGGGAGGTGGAGCTTTCTTT,CASSYQGGGAFF
-,15,TRBJ1-2,-,TRBV2,TGTGCCAGCGACTACAGCAGGCTCCCCAACTATGGCTACACCTTC,CASDYSRLPNYGYTF
-,13,TRBJ1-2,-,TRBV18,TGTGCCAGCTCACCACCCGCGGGTCCTGGCTACACCTTC,CASSPPAGPGYTF
-,10,TRBJ2-3,-,TRBV2,TGTGCCGGGGCCCTAGATACGCAGTATTTT,CAGALDTQYF
few,13,TRBJ1-2,-,TRBV7-2,TGTGCCAGCAGCTTAGGGCAGAACTATGGCTACACCTTC,CASSLGQNYGYTF
-,13,TRBJ2-7,TRBD1,TRBV14,TGTGCCAGCAGCGTTACCGGGACAGGGGAACAGTACTTC,CASSVTGTGEQYF
-,13,TRBJ1-4,TRBD1,TRBV6-5,TGTGCCGCGCGGGACAGGGGACACGAAAAACTGTTTTTT,CAARDRGHEKLFF
-,15,TRBJ1-6,TRBD1,TRBV9,TGTGCCAGCAGCGTAGCAGGGGGGTATAATTCACCCCTCCACTTT,CASSVAGGYNSPLHF
-,19,TRBJ2-6,TRBD1,TRBV18,TGTGCCAGCTCACGCGGCACAGGGGGTAGGCTGTCTGGGGCCAACGTCCTGACTTTC,CASSRGTGGRLSGANVLTF
-,15,TRBJ1-1,TRBD1,TRBV6-5,TGTGCCAGCAGACCCACAGGGGGCGGGAACACTGAAGCTTTCTTT,CASRPTGGGNTEAFF
-,15,TRBJ1-2,-,TRBV27,TGTGCCAGCAGCCCCGTCGGTCGGGACTTCTATGGCTACACCTTC,CASSPVGRDFYGYTF
-,14,TRBJ2-3,-,TRBV19,TGTGCCAGTAGTATAACTCCTAGCACAGATACGCAGTATTTT,CASSITPSTDTQYF
-,15,TRBJ2-7,TRBD1,TRBV9,TGTGCCAGCCAGACAGGGGACTCGAGCTCCTACGAGCAGTACTTC,CASQTGDSSSYEQYF
few,11,TRBJ2-1,-,TRBV5-4,TGTGCCAGCAGCTCTGACAATGAGCAGTTCTTC,CASSSDNEQFF
-,19,TRBJ2-1,-,TRBV4-3,TGCGCCAGCAGCCAAGGCCGGGACTGGTACATGTTTCAGTACAATGAGCAGTTCTTC,CASSQGRDWYMFQYNEQFF
-,15,TRBJ1-2,TRBD1,TRBV5-4,TGTGCCAGCAGCTCGGGACAGCACGAGGTCGGAGGCTACACCTTC,CASSSGQHEVGGYTF
-,16,TRBJ2-7,-,TRBV5-1,TGCGCCAGCAGCCAATATGGGGGGAGGTTGTCCGACGAGCAGTACTTC,CASSQYGGRLSDEQYF
once,17,TRBJ2-3,TRBD2,TRBV10-3,TGTGCCATCAGTGAGGGGGCCAGCGGGAGGGCGCCAGATACGCAGTATTTT,CAISEGASGRAPDTQYF
-,17,TRBJ2-1,TRBD2,TRBV9,TGTGCCAGCAGCGCTCCTAAGACTAGCGGGGGCTACAATGAGCAGTTCTTC,CASSAPKTSGGYNEQFF
few,15,TRBJ2-2,-,TRBV9,TGTGCCAGCAGCAGATCCGGGGTTAACACCGGGGAGCTGTTTTTT,CASSRSGVNTGELFF
-,13,TRBJ1-4,TRBD1,TRBV30,TGTGCCTGGAGTGTACGCAGGGGGGAAAAACTGTTTTTT,CAWSVRRGEKLFF
-,13,TRBJ2-5,TRBD2,TRBV10-1,TGCGCCAGCAGTATCGGGGGGACGGAGACCCAGTACTTC,CASSIGGTETQYF
-,15,TRBJ1-2,-,TRBV30,TGTGCCTGGAGTCTCCAAGGGGCTCGAAACTATGGCTACACCTTC,CAWSLQGARNYGYTF
-,15,TRBJ2-2,-,TRBV7-3,TGTGCCAGCAGCTGGGCGGGGGCGGACACCGGGGAGCTGTTTTTT,CASSWAGADTGELFF
-,15,TRBJ2-7,-,TRBV6-6,TGTGCCAGCAGTTACTCGGGAGGGGGGTCCTACGAGCAGTACTTC,CASSYSGGGSYEQYF
-,17,TRBJ2-3,TRBD2,TRBV9,TGTGCCAGCAGCGTAGAAAGCGGGGGGGCTAGCACAGATACGCAGTATTTT,CASSVESGGASTDTQYF
-,13,TRBJ1-2,-,TRBV12-3/TRBV12-4,TGTGCCAGCAGGCCGGGGGGGAGCTATGGCTACACCTTC,CASRPGGSYGYTF
few,15,TRBJ2-7,TRBD2,TRBV7-2,TGTGCCAGCAGCTGGGGAGAACTAGCGAACTACGAGCAGTACTTC,CASSWGELANYEQYF
few,16,TRBJ1-1,TRBD1,TRBV7-9,TGTGCCAGCAGCCAGGGACAGGGGGCGAGAGGGACTGAAGCTTTCTTT,CASSQGQGARGTEAFF
-,18,TRBJ2-6,TRBD1,TRBV7-9,TGTGCCAGCAGCTCCACATGGACAGGGGGACTTGGGGCCAACGTCCTGACTTTC,CASSSTWTGGLGANVLTF
-,16,TRBJ2-7,-,TRBV5-5,TGTGCCAGCAGCTTCGACGGTGACAGGAACTCCTACGAGCAGTACTTC,CASSFDGDRNSYEQYF
-,14,TRBJ2-7,-,TRBV6-2/TRBV6-3,TGTGCCAGCAGTTTTGACAGGCCAGACTACGAGCAGTACTTC,CASSFDRPDYEQYF
-,16,TRBJ2-7,TRBD2,TRBV4-1,TGCGCCAGCAGCCAAGGCGGACGAGCGGGAGAAGGCGAGCAGTACTTC,CASSQGGRAGEGEQYF
once,15,TRBJ1-4,TRBD1,TRBV7-2,TGTGCCAGCAGCTCCATGGGACAGGCAGCCGGAAAACTGTTTTTT,CASSSMGQAAGKLFF
medium-sized,17,TRBJ2-7,TRBD2,TRBV25-1,TGTGCCAGCGGCCATGGAACGAGCGGGGGGAGCTCCTACGAGCAGTACTTC,CASGHGTSGGSSYEQYF